This T cell receptor (beta chain) was captured in a study of shared T cell receptors in the human thymus. Profiling relied on immunoSEQ multiplex PCR, and the TCRdb table lists in-frame clones only, not all of them. The sample has about 710,000 clones, approximately 89% seen once. Trimming cost V 0 bases and J 7 bases; bases outside gene matches: 12. The CDR3 spans 17 residues. Germline V CDR1 and CDR2: GTSNPN, SVGIG (reference sequence). The sample was also linked to a second study, of human thymus T cells. This second report adds: Donation was from healthy Finnish infants who were having corrective surgery that addressed congenital heart defects. The source of the thymus tissue was resections taken during corrective heart surgery. Related research reported highly overlapping thymic repertoires among unrelated individuals.

The chain is built from TRBV30 and TRBJ1-6, with 7 bases matching TRBD1. The sequence was collected from a boy younger than two with a congenital heart defect. Sequencing was performed on thymocytes. The CDR3 sequence is CAWSVVLGGQPNSPLHF. Here the CDR3 DNA reads TGTGCCTGGAGTGTAGTCCTTGGGGGACAGCCGAATTCACCCCTCCACTTT.